The rows below give T cell receptor beta chains drawn from one sample of a study of shared clonotypes between healthy human individuals. The protocol was immunoSEQ multiplex PCR, while the TCRdb copy is restricted to in-frame clones and leaves out a portion. The sample contains 2 million to 2.5 million clones, about 92% of which appear only once. The sample consisted of naive CD8+ T cells from PBMCs. All receptors come from a man younger than 35 in good health. Some clones in this sample may be carry-over from other donors' samples. The CDR3 runs from the conserved cysteine through the conserved F or W. Fields, in order: V gene, J gene, clone size, D gene, CDR3 length, CDR3 protein, CDR3 DNA. D genes are given only for firm matches. Only some rows state a clone size, as once, few, many or a class for expanded clones.

v_call: TRBV4-1
j_call: TRBJ1-2
clone_size: .
d_call: .
cdr3_length: 14
cdr3_aa: CASSQVAGNYGYTF
cdr3_nt: TGCGCCAGCAGCCAAGTCGCCGGAAACTATGGCTACACCTTC

v_call: TRBV6-4
j_call: TRBJ2-7
clone_size: few
d_call: TRBD2
cdr3_length: 15
cdr3_aa: CASSDRAGPGYEQYF
cdr3_nt: TGTGCCAGCAGTGACAGAGCGGGGCCGGGCTACGAGCAGTACTTC

v_call: TRBV9
j_call: TRBJ2-3
clone_size: .
d_call: TRBD2
cdr3_length: 16
cdr3_aa: CASSVGTSGRTDTQYF
cdr3_nt: TGTGCCAGCAGCGTAGGAACCAGCGGGAGGACAGATACGCAGTATTTT

v_call: TRBV14
j_call: TRBJ1-1
clone_size: once
d_call: TRBD1
cdr3_length: 16
cdr3_aa: CASSQEIVETGGYTFF
cdr3_nt: TGTGCCAGCAGCCAAGAGATAGTGGAGACAGGGGGTTATACTTTCTTT

v_call: TRBV7-9
j_call: TRBJ1-2
clone_size: .
d_call: TRBD1
cdr3_length: 14
cdr3_aa: CASSEGTGRYGYTF
cdr3_nt: TGTGCCAGCAGCGAGGGGACAGGGAGGTATGGCTACACCTTC

v_call: TRBV11-2
j_call: TRBJ2-1
clone_size: .
d_call: TRBD2
cdr3_length: 17
cdr3_aa: CASSPGGAGGVNNEQFF
cdr3_nt: TGTGCCAGCAGCCCCGGTGGAGCGGGAGGGGTGAACAATGAGCAGTTCTTC

v_call: TRBV7-9
j_call: TRBJ2-6
clone_size: .
d_call: TRBD2
cdr3_length: 18
cdr3_aa: CASSLNSGRAPGANVLTF
cdr3_nt: TGTGCCAGCAGCCTGAATAGCGGGAGGGCCCCTGGGGCCAACGTCCTGACTTTC

v_call: TRBV6-1
j_call: TRBJ2-1
clone_size: .
d_call: .
cdr3_length: 17
cdr3_aa: CASSVMIGAVSYNEQFF
cdr3_nt: TGTGCCAGCAGTGTAATGATAGGAGCGGTCTCCTACAATGAGCAGTTCTTC

v_call: TRBV27
j_call: TRBJ1-1
clone_size: few
d_call: .
cdr3_length: 15
cdr3_aa: CASGLMTGVNTEAFF
cdr3_nt: TGTGCCAGCGGTTTAATGACAGGAGTGAACACTGAAGCTTTCTTT

v_call: TRBV4-1
j_call: TRBJ2-1
clone_size: .
d_call: .
cdr3_length: 16
cdr3_aa: CASSQMWDFSYNEQFF
cdr3_nt: TGCGCCAGCAGCCAAATGTGGGACTTTTCCTACAATGAGCAGTTCTTC

v_call: TRBV27
j_call: TRBJ2-7
clone_size: .
d_call: .
cdr3_length: 14
cdr3_aa: CASSFGSFSYEQYF
cdr3_nt: TGTGCCAGCAGTTTCGGTAGTTTTTCTTACGAGCAGTACTTC

v_call: TRBV7-9
j_call: TRBJ2-5
clone_size: .
d_call: .
cdr3_length: 13
cdr3_aa: CASRQEGGETQYF
cdr3_nt: TGTGCCAGCAGGCAAGAAGGTGGGGAGACCCAGTACTTC

v_call: TRBV7-8
j_call: TRBJ1-1
clone_size: once
d_call: .
cdr3_length: 15
cdr3_aa: CASIYDKLMNTEAFF
cdr3_nt: TGTGCCAGCATCTATGACAAGCTGATGAACACTGAAGCTTTCTTT

v_call: TRBV28
j_call: TRBJ2-2
clone_size: .
d_call: .
cdr3_length: 11
cdr3_aa: CASSPPGELFF
cdr3_nt: TGTGCCAGCAGTCCCCCCGGGGAGCTGTTTTTT

v_call: TRBV28
j_call: TRBJ1-5
clone_size: .
d_call: .
cdr3_length: 16
cdr3_aa: CASSLAGVLHNQPQHF
cdr3_nt: TGTGCCAGCAGTTTGGCTGGGGTCCTCCACAATCAGCCCCAGCATTTT

v_call: TRBV9
j_call: TRBJ2-1
clone_size: once
d_call: .
cdr3_length: 14
cdr3_aa: CASSVAGHYNEQFF
cdr3_nt: TGTGCCAGCAGCGTAGCGGGACACTACAATGAGCAGTTCTTC

v_call: TRBV4-1
j_call: TRBJ2-1
clone_size: once
d_call: .
cdr3_length: 16
cdr3_aa: CASSLTPGARNNEQFF
cdr3_nt: TGCGCCAGCAGCCTTACGCCCGGGGCCCGTAACAATGAGCAGTTCTTC

v_call: TRBV12-2
j_call: TRBJ1-2
clone_size: .
d_call: .
cdr3_length: 13
cdr3_aa: CASRLEGRYGYTF
cdr3_nt: TGTGCAAGTCGCTTAGAGGGCAGGTATGGCTACACCTTC

v_call: TRBV5-1
j_call: TRBJ2-2
clone_size: .
d_call: .
cdr3_length: 15
cdr3_aa: CASSSDYLNTGELFF
cdr3_nt: TGCGCCAGCAGCTCGGACTACTTAAACACCGGGGAGCTGTTTTTT

v_call: TRBV11-3
j_call: TRBJ2-1
clone_size: .
d_call: TRBD2
cdr3_length: 17
cdr3_aa: CASSPRTSGKSYNEQFF
cdr3_nt: TGTGCCAGCAGCCCCCGGACTAGCGGCAAATCCTACAATGAGCAGTTCTTC

v_call: TRBV6-1
j_call: TRBJ2-7
clone_size: .
d_call: .
cdr3_length: 14
cdr3_aa: CASSLRGISYEQYF
cdr3_nt: TGTGCCAGCAGTTTGAGGGGAATCTCCTACGAGCAGTACTTC

v_call: TRBV4-2
j_call: TRBJ1-4
clone_size: .
d_call: .
cdr3_length: 17
cdr3_aa: CASSQPRALATNEKLFF
cdr3_nt: TGTGCCAGCAGCCAACCGAGGGCCCTTGCAACTAATGAAAAACTGTTTTTT

v_call: TRBV28
j_call: TRBJ2-7
clone_size: .
d_call: .
cdr3_length: 15
cdr3_aa: CASSLSRVYSYEQYF
cdr3_nt: TGTGCCAGCAGTTTATCAAGAGTATACTCCTACGAGCAGTACTTC

v_call: TRBV5-1
j_call: TRBJ2-1
clone_size: .
d_call: .
cdr3_length: 11
cdr3_aa: CASSGGYEQFF
cdr3_nt: TGCGCCAGCAGCGGGGGGTATGAGCAGTTCTTC

v_call: TRBV5-6
j_call: TRBJ2-7
clone_size: .
d_call: .
cdr3_length: 13
cdr3_aa: CASSPPGVYEQYF
cdr3_nt: TGTGCCAGCAGCCCACCGGGGGTCTACGAGCAGTACTTC

v_call: TRBV27
j_call: TRBJ2-7
clone_size: .
d_call: TRBD1
cdr3_length: 16
cdr3_aa: CASSPVGTGTTYEQYF
cdr3_nt: TGTGCCAGCAGTCCCGTTGGGACAGGGACTACCTACGAGCAGTACTTC

v_call: TRBV7-6
j_call: TRBJ2-2
clone_size: .
d_call: TRBD1
cdr3_length: 18
cdr3_aa: CASSLGRDREVNTGELFF
cdr3_nt: TGTGCCAGCAGCTTGGGCCGGGACAGGGAAGTGAACACCGGGGAGCTGTTTTTT

v_call: TRBV13
j_call: TRBJ1-1
clone_size: .
d_call: .
cdr3_length: 12
cdr3_aa: CASSSGPLEAFF
cdr3_nt: TGTGCCAGCAGCTCCGGGCCCCTGGAAGCTTTCTTT

v_call: TRBV7-2
j_call: TRBJ2-7
clone_size: .
d_call: .
cdr3_length: 15
cdr3_aa: CASSLVISFGAEQYF
cdr3_nt: TGTGCCAGCAGCTTAGTCATTAGTTTTGGGGCCGAGCAGTACTTC

v_call: TRBV7-9
j_call: TRBJ1-5
clone_size: .
d_call: TRBD1
cdr3_length: 18
cdr3_aa: CASSLYTVRDRENQPQHF
cdr3_nt: TGTGCCAGCAGCTTGTATACCGTTCGTGACAGGGAAAATCAGCCCCAGCATTTT

v_call: TRBV4-1
j_call: TRBJ1-3
clone_size: .
d_call: .
cdr3_length: 16
cdr3_aa: CASSQDPDVAGNTIYF
cdr3_nt: TGCGCCAGCAGCCAAGATCCGGACGTCGCGGGAAACACCATATATTTT

v_call: TRBV12-5
j_call: TRBJ1-2
clone_size: once
d_call: TRBD1
cdr3_length: 15
cdr3_aa: CASGDPKDRIYGYTF
cdr3_nt: TGTGCTAGTGGTGATCCCAAGGACAGGATCTATGGCTACACCTTC

v_call: TRBV5-1
j_call: TRBJ2-2
clone_size: .
d_call: TRBD2
cdr3_length: 15
cdr3_aa: CASSPGLRFTGELFF
cdr3_nt: TGCGCCAGCAGCCCGGGACTACGTTTCACCGGGGAGCTGTTTTTT

v_call: TRBV27
j_call: TRBJ2-2
clone_size: .
d_call: .
cdr3_length: 12
cdr3_aa: CASSRRGGELFF
cdr3_nt: TGTGCCAGCAGTCGAAGGGGCGGGGAGCTGTTTTTT

v_call: TRBV25-1
j_call: TRBJ2-1
clone_size: .
d_call: TRBD2
cdr3_length: 14
cdr3_aa: CASRTSGRVNEQFF
cdr3_nt: TGTGCCAGTCGGACTAGCGGGAGAGTTAATGAGCAGTTCTTC

v_call: TRBV18
j_call: TRBJ2-1
clone_size: .
d_call: .
cdr3_length: 16
cdr3_aa: CASSPVSGRSYNEQFF
cdr3_nt: TGTGCCAGCTCACCAGTCTCCGGCCGCTCCTACAATGAGCAGTTCTTC

v_call: TRBV5-6
j_call: TRBJ2-3
clone_size: .
d_call: TRBD2
cdr3_length: 15
cdr3_aa: CASSVGTTGLGTQYF
cdr3_nt: TGTGCCAGCAGCGTCGGGACTACCGGATTAGGTACGCAGTATTTT

v_call: TRBV11-2
j_call: TRBJ2-1
clone_size: once
d_call: .
cdr3_length: 15
cdr3_aa: CASSSPLQINNEQFF
cdr3_nt: TGTGCCAGCAGCTCGCCCCTGCAGATAAACAATGAGCAGTTCTTC

v_call: TRBV2
j_call: TRBJ2-1
clone_size: .
d_call: .
cdr3_length: 14
cdr3_aa: CASSHPRASNEQFF
cdr3_nt: TGTGCCAGCAGTCACCCAAGGGCTTCCAATGAGCAGTTCTTC

v_call: TRBV4-1
j_call: TRBJ1-1
clone_size: few
d_call: TRBD1
cdr3_length: 15
cdr3_aa: CASSQDGQGNTEAFF
cdr3_nt: TGCGCCAGCAGCCAAGACGGACAGGGGAACACTGAAGCTTTCTTT

v_call: TRBV28
j_call: TRBJ1-2
clone_size: .
d_call: TRBD1
cdr3_length: 13
cdr3_aa: CASRPTGGFGYTF
cdr3_nt: TGTGCCAGCAGGCCGACAGGGGGCTTTGGCTACACCTTC

v_call: TRBV9
j_call: TRBJ2-1
clone_size: once
d_call: .
cdr3_length: 13
cdr3_aa: CASSVEGDNEQFF
cdr3_nt: TGTGCCAGCAGCGTAGAGGGAGATAATGAGCAGTTCTTC